This TCR beta chain was captured by sequencing in a study of cytomegalovirus exposure and HLA in healthy donors. The study, taken as a whole, reports: The dataset shows that most TCR sequences were rare, while some public TCRs occurred in many donors.

The V gene lost 0 bases and the J gene lost 8 bases, with 19 bases spanning the gap. Per germline, CDR1 SGHDN and CDR2 FVKESK. CDR3 length equals 17 residues. This clone was observed a handful of times. The antigen is undetermined. This PCR relied on a set of 60 Vbeta primers and 13 Jbeta primers. Here immunoSEQ multiplex PCR was the method, and the copy in TCRdb shows in-frame clones only, minus some. In the table there are 95,000 to 120,000 clones, roughly 70% of which are singletons. This chain uses TRBV14 with TRBJ2-2; tentatively, D is TRBD1 (6 bases). This receptor was identified in a man aged 18 to 29 in good health and CMV-seropositive. Sequenced sample: PBMCs. The CDR3 DNA is TGTGCCAGCAGCCAAGATAACAGGGCAGGAAATCGGGGGGAGCTGTTTTTT. Protein sequence: CASSQDNRAGNRGELFF.